The present T cell receptor beta chain was sequenced within a study of early T cells in non-severe SARS-CoV-2 infection. Study-wide background: Sequencing used unsorted whole-blood bulk RNA, so chains lack pairing. Study findings and constraints: Anti-spike CD8 responses were favored by VDJdb matching, which missed private and CD4 specificities.

The sample holds many counts of this clonotype. Its target is not known. Trimming left V 6 bases short and J 2 bases short, with 9 bases between. The CDR3 spans 13 residues. Germline V lookup: CDR1 LGHNA, CDR2 YSLEER. Tagging with unique molecular identifiers was applied to individual cDNA molecules. From the 5' RACE reads, TCRdb called clonotypes with MiXCR, one entry per CDR3 protein. Altogether more than 55,000 distinct CDR3 sequences are present, approximately 6.1% being singletons, with the ten largest covering 3% to 3.5%. The source material was whole blood, sampled at baseline. The chain recombines TRBV4-3 with TRBJ2-3; D not certain. This TCR derives from an adult who was a healthcare worker with PCR-confirmed SARS-CoV-2 infection or an uninfected control (not recorded which). The CDR3 here is CASRASSTDTQYF. The CDR3 region has the DNA TGCGCCAGCAGAGCTAGTTCCACAGATACGCAGTATTTT.